The 17 T cell receptor beta chains below come from one sample, sequenced in a study of blood T cell repertoires in COVID-19. Clones were read by immunoSEQ multiplex PCR, and TCRdb kept only the in-frame ones, dropping some. This table has roughly 170,000 clones, 60% to 80% appearing once. Sequences were obtained from peripheral blood. All receptors derive from an older woman with acute or convalescent COVID-19.

The chain has TRBV5-1 and TRBJ2-3; tentative D call: TRBD2 (6 bases). Trimming left V 6 bases short and J 1 base short, with 27 bases between. Germline assignment: CDR1 SGHRS and CDR2 YFSETQ. The CDR3 totals 19 residues. The DNA for the CDR3 is TGCGCCAGCACTCCACGGGGGAACCTCGGGGATTTGGGCACAGATACGCAGTATTTT. As protein: CASTPRGNLGDLGTDTQYF.

The V and J genes are TRBV19 and TRBJ2-7; 11 nucleotides line up with TRBD2. Trimming took 1 base from V and 3 from J; bases not matched to a gene: 5. Germline lookup yields CDR1 LNHDA and CDR2 SQIVND (reference sequence). There are 16 residues in the CDR3. CDR3 loop: CASSIAGLAAFYEQYF. CDR3 in DNA: TGTGCCAGTAGTATAGCGGGACTAGCGGCCTTCTACGAGCAGTACTTC.

The chain employs TRBV30 and TRBJ1-4, with D perhaps matching TRBD1 (5 bases). Germline V gives CDR1 GTSNPN, CDR2 SVGIG (reference sequence). V lost 5 bases and J lost 8, with 18 bases in between. The length of the CDR3 is 14 residues. This CDR3 reads CAWGTMGLGEKLFF. In nucleotides, the CDR3 is TGTGCCTGGGGCACAATGGGACTAGGAGAAAAACTGTTTTTT.

J is TRBJ2-1 and V is TRBV30, with 7 bases lining up with TRBD2. CDR1 GTSNPN and CDR2 SVGIG come from the germline V gene (reference sequence). CDR3 length: 16 residues. The V gene end was trimmed by 4 bases and the J gene end by 5 bases; junction bases not matched to a gene: 14. The CDR3 nucleotides are TGTGCCTGGACTCCCGGGTGGACTAGTAGAAACAATGAGCAGTTCTTC. Protein: CAWTPGWTSRNNEQFF. The full variable domain, completed using reference TRBV30 and TRBJ2-1, is SQTIHQWPATLVQPVGSPLSLECTVEGTSNPNLYWYRQAAGRGLQLLFYSVGIGQISSEVPQNLSASRPQDRQFILSSKKLLLSDSGFYLCAWTPGWTSRNNEQFFGPGTRLTVL.

The chain employs TRBV2 and TRBJ2-3, with 11 positions matching TRBD1. CDR3 length: 15 amino acids. Germline CDR1 reads SNHLY; CDR2 reads FYNNEI. V was pared by 4 bases and J by 4 bases, with 4 bases of the junction left unmatched. CDR3 loop: CASSARTGGSDTQYF. The CDR3 DNA is TGTGCCAGCAGTGCCCGGACAGGGGGCTCAGATACGCAGTATTTT.

The rearrangement links TRBV7-2 to TRBJ2-3; D gene unclear. Between the trimmed V and J ends, which lost 1 base and 5 bases, there was a span of 7 bases. The CDR3 totals 13 residues. Germline CDR1 SGHTA, CDR2 FQGNSA. CDR3 loop: CASSLVSEDTQYF. The CDR3 bases are TGTGCCAGCAGCTTAGTGAGTGAAGATACGCAGTATTTT.

The chain uses TRBV10-3 and TRBJ2-5; D uncertain. In germline, CDR1 is ENHRY, CDR2 SYGVKD. The V end was cut by 6 bases, the J end by 2 bases, with 16 bases between. The CDR3 is made up of 15 amino acids. CDR3 DNA: TGTGCCATCAGCGTCGGCGGCGGTGGGCAAGAGACCCAGTACTTC. Translating gives CAISVGGGGQETQYF.

The rearrangement uses TRBV5-4 and TRBJ2-1; 7 bases match TRBD1. The CDR3 loop spans 15 amino acids. Germline assignment: CDR1 SGHNT and CDR2 YYREEE (reference sequence). The ends lost 4 bases at V and 7 bases at J; junction bases unmatched: 11. CDR3 sequence reads: CASSPPDRRSNEQFF. The CDR3 DNA reads as TGTGCCAGCAGCCCACCGGACAGGAGATCAAATGAGCAGTTCTTC.

The rearrangement uses TRBV24-1 and TRBJ2-1; 8 bases are shared with TRBD2. The CDR3 consists of 17 residues. Trimming cost V 0 bases and J 1 base; bases outside gene matches: 4. CDR1 and CDR2 (germline): KGHDR, SFDVKD. DNA of the CDR3: TGTGCCACCAGTGATTTGACTAGCGGATCTTCCTACAATGAGCAGTTCTTC. Residues: CATSDLTSGSSYNEQFF.

This clone was seen more than once but under ten times. The rearrangement joins TRBV28 to TRBJ2-7; TRBD2 agrees at 7 bases. Per the germline V gene, CDR1 is MDHEN and CDR2 is SYDVKM. The V segment lost 6 bases and the J segment 1 base; nucleotides outside the gene matches: 9. CDR3 length: 15 amino acids. CDR3 protein: CASSRGGSRSYEQYF. Written as DNA, the CDR3 is TGTGCCAGCAGCCGGGGCGGGAGTAGATCCTACGAGCAGTACTTC.

The rearrangement links TRBV3-1 (or the pseudogene TRBV3-2) to TRBJ2-1; 10 bases fit TRBD1. Unmatched junction bases numbered 4, after V lost 4 bases and J lost 10 bases. CDR1 is LGHDT and CDR2 is YNNKEL in the germline V gene (reference sequence). The CDR3 totals 13 residues. In DNA form, the CDR3 reads TGTGCCAGCAGCCTAGCGGGACAGGGGGAGCAGTTCTTC. Amino acid sequence: CASSLAGQGEQFF.

The V call is TRBV29-1, the J call TRBJ1-1; 10 bases are a match to TRBD1. This CDR3 has 13 amino acids. V was pared by 7 bases and J by 2 bases, with 4 bases of the junction left unmatched. Germline-derived CDR1 and CDR2 are SQVTM and ANQGSEA. In DNA form, the CDR3 reads TGCAGCGCCCGACAGGGGGCAAACACTGAAGCTTTCTTT. Translating it yields CSARQGANTEAFF.

V is TRBV27 and J is TRBJ1-2; D unclear. Per germline, CDR1 MNHEY and CDR2 SMNVEV (reference sequence). This CDR3 spans 18 amino acids. V was pared by 3 bases and J by 8 bases, with 28 bases between. CDR3 sequence reads: CASSFLRTFLGASGGYTF. CDR3 nucleotides: TGTGCCAGCAGTTTCCTTCGGACCTTTCTGGGAGCAAGCGGAGGCTACACCTTC.

V and J are TRBV2 and TRBJ2-1; 9 bases are shared with TRBD2. The CDR3 is made up of 16 amino acids. V shed 4 bases, J shed 5 bases, and the junction held 9 bases outside the gene matches. Per the germline V gene, CDR1 is SNHLY and CDR2 is FYNNEI. This chain's CDR3 is CASSGLIAGANNEQFF. The DNA of the CDR3 is TGTGCCAGCAGTGGGTTAATAGCGGGAGCGAACAATGAGCAGTTCTTC.

The chain employs TRBV7-8 and TRBJ1-1, with 9 nucleotides matching TRBD1. With 5 bases clipped from V and 10 bases from J, the junction kept 11 bases outside the gene matches. The CDR3 contains 14 residues. Germline V gene lookup returns CDR1 SGHVS and CDR2 FQNEAQ. Written as DNA, the CDR3 is TGTGCCAGCAGCCGGTCTGAAGTGGGACAGGGAGCTTTCTTT. It translates to CASSRSEVGQGAFF.

V and J are TRBV10-3 and TRBJ1-1; D remains ambiguous. V was shortened by 7 bases and J by 5 bases, with 20 bases between the two germline ends. Per the germline V gene, CDR1 is ENHRY and CDR2 is SYGVKD. The CDR3 is made up of 15 amino acids. The CDR3 nucleotides are TGTGCCATCAATTCAGGAGCGGGGTCCGGGACTGAAGCTTTCTTT. It translates to CAINSGAGSGTEAFF.

The V and J genes are TRBV7-9 and TRBJ2-1, with a weak D call TRBD2 (5 bases). This CDR3 comprises 13 residues. From germline, CDR1 is SEHNR and CDR2 FQNEAQ (reference sequence). V was shortened by 8 bases and J by 3 bases, with 11 bases between the two germline ends. The CDR3 spells CASLEAGYNEQFF. The CDR3 region has the DNA TGTGCCAGCCTGGAGGCCGGCTACAATGAGCAGTTCTTC.